This T cell receptor beta chain was sequenced in a study of T cell responses to AZD1222 COVID-19 vaccine. Study as a whole: Second-dose schedules of about 4 or about 12 weeks were combined.

Generated by immunoSEQ multiplex PCR, the TCRdb table keeps only in-frame clones and is missing some. The table shows 150,000 to 200,000 clones, with about 92% occurring only once. The CDR3 spans 16 residues. The V end lost 2 bases, the J end lost 0 bases, and 13 bases lay between the germline ends. The germline gives CDR1 MNHNS, CDR2 SASEGT. This receptor was obtained from an adult in good health. V gene TRBV6-1 combines with J gene TRBJ1-1; no firm D call. The source was peripheral blood, collected on day 0 of AZD1222 vaccination. The CDR3 loop is CASSERRVSLNTEAFF. CDR3 nucleotide sequence: TGTGCCAGCAGTGAAAGGAGGGTTTCTTTGAACACTGAAGCTTTCTTT.